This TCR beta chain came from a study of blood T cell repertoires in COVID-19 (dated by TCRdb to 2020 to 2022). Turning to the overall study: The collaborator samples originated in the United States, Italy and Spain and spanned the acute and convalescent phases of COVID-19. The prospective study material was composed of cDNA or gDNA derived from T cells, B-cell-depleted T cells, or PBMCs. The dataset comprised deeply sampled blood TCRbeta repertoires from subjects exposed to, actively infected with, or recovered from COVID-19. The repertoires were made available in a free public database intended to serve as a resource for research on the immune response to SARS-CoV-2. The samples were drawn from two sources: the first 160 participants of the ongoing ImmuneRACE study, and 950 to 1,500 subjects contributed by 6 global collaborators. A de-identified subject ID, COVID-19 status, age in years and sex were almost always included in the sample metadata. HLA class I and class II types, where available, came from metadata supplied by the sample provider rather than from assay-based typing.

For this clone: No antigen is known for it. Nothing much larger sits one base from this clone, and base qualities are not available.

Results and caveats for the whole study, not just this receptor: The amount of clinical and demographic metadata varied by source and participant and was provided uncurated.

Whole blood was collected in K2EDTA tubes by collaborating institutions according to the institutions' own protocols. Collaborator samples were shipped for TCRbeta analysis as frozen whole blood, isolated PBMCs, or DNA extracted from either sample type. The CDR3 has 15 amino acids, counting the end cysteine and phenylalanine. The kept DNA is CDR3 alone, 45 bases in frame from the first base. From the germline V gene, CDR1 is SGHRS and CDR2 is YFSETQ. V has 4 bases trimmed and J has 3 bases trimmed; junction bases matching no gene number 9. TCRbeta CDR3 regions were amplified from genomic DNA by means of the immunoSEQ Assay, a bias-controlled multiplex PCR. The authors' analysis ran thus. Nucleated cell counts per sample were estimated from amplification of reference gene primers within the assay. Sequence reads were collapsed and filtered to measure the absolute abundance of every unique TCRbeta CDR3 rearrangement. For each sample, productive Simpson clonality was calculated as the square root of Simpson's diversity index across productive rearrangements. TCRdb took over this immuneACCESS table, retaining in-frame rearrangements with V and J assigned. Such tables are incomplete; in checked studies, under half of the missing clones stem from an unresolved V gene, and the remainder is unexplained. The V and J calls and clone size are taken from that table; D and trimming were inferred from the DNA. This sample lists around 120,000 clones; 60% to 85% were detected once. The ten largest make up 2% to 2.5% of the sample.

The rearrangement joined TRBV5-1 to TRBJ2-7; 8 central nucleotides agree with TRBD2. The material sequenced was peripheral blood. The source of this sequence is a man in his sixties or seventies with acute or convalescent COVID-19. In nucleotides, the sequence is TGCGCCAGCAGCCCGGGGGGGGGCCTCCTCTACGAGCAGTACTTC. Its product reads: CASSPGGGLLYEQYF.